This T cell receptor beta chain comes out of a study of breast tumors, draining lymph nodes, adjacent tissues. Study results and limitations: Compared with lymph nodes, tumors were less diverse; compared with nontumor tissue, more.

This clonotype was observed at least ten times. Its antigen remains unidentified. This CDR3 has 15 residues. Germline CDR1 and CDR2: PRHDT and FYEKMQ (reference sequence). V dropped 4 bases and J dropped 4; count of bases not matched to a gene: 4. TCRdb analysed the multiplex PCR reads with MiXCR anew, one entry per CDR3 protein. The data hold around 250,000 distinct CDR3 sequences, with 34% observed a single time. Samples came from axillary lymph nodes draining the breast cancer. The origin of this receptor is a female donor with breast cancer. Some clones in this sample may be carry-over from other donors' samples. The gene calls are TRBV13 and TRBJ2-1; 10 positions match TRBD2. Sequencing was performed on axillary lymph node tissue. Written as DNA, the CDR3 is TGTGCCAGCAGCTACGAGCGGGAGGGTTACAATGAGCAGTTCTTC. Amino acids: CASSYEREGYNEQFF.